The clone carrying this T cell receptor beta chain was recorded at least ten times. Trimming removed 6 bases from V and 7 bases from J; junction bases left unmatched: 9. This CDR3 contains 14 residues. The cDNA had a unique molecular identifier and a template-switch universal primer site. TCRdb recomputed calls from the 5' RACE reads with MiXCR, one row per CDR3 protein. This sample carries approximately 690,000 distinct CDR3 sequences, roughly 6% of them seen once, and the ten largest clones take 1.5% to 2%. This specimen belongs to a study of identical twins. Sequencing was carried out using naive T cells sorted from blood. The sequence was obtained from a man aged 18 to 30 in good health. This chain uses TRBV12-3 or TRBV12-4 with TRBJ1-2; 9 bases are a match to TRBD1. The CDR3 DNA sequence: TGTGCCAGCAGCCCAAGACAGGGGGAAGTTGGCTACACCTTC. It is translated as CASSPRQGEVGYTF.